The clone carrying this T cell receptor (beta chain) was recorded once. Antigen unknown. TCRdb keeps only in-frame clones here, not all; method: immunoSEQ multiplex PCR. The table lists 170,000 or so clones, 90% of them singletons, with approximately 2.9% in the top ten. The CDR3 covers 14 residues. V was pared by 3 bases and J by 7 bases, with 13 bases between. Germline V CDR1 and CDR2: LNHDA, SQIVND (reference sequence). This entry is derived from a study of T cell responses to AZD1222 COVID-19 vaccine. Study observations and caveats: Dominant CD4 TCR responses targeted spike regions 160-218 and 743-854.

Source: peripheral blood, taken on day 0 of AZD1222 vaccination. The sequence was obtained from an adult in good health. The V call is TRBV19, the J call TRBJ2-1, with D perhaps TRBD1 (6 bases). CDR3 coding DNA: TGTGCCAGTAGTATCCCGGACAGTCGAAATGAGCAGTTCTTC. Translated, it gives CASSIPDSRNEQFF. Variable domain in full (rest from reference TRBV19 and TRBJ2-1): DGGITQSPKYLFRKEGQNVTLSCEQNLNHDAMYWYRQDPGQGLRLIYYSQIVNDFQKGDIAEGYSVSREKKESFPLTVTSAQKNPTAFYLCASSIPDSRNEQFFGPGTRLTVL.